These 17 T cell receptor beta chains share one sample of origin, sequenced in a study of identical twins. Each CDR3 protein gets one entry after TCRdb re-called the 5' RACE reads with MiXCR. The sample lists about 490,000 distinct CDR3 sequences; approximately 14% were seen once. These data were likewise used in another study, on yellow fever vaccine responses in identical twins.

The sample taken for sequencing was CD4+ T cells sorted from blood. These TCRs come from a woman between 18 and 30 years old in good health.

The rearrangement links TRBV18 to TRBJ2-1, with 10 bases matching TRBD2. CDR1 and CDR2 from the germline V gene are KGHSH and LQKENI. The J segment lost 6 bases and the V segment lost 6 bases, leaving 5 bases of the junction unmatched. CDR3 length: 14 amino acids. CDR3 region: CASSWTSGVNEQFF. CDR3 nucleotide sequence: TGTGCCAGCTCCTGGACTAGCGGAGTCAATGAGCAGTTCTTC.

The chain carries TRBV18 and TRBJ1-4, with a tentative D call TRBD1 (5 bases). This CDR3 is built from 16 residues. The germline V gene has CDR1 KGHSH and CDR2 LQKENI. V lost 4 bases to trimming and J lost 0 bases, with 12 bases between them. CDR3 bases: TGTGCCAGCTCACTTGGGACGCCTGCAACTAATGAAAAACTGTTTTTT. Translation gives CASSLGTPATNEKLFF.

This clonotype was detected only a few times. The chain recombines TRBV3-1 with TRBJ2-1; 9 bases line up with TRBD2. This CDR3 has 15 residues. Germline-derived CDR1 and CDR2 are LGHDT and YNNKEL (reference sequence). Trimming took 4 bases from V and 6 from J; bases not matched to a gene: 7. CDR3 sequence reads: CASSLSSGVSNEQFF. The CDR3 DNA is TGTGCCAGCAGCCTTTCTAGCGGGGTGTCCAATGAGCAGTTCTTC.

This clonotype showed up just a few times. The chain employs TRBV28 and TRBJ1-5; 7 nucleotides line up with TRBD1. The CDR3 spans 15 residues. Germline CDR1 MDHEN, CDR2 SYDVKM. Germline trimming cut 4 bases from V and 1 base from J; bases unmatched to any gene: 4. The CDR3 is CASSSTGKSNQPQHF. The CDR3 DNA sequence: TGTGCCAGCAGTTCGACAGGGAAAAGCAATCAGCCCCAGCATTTT.

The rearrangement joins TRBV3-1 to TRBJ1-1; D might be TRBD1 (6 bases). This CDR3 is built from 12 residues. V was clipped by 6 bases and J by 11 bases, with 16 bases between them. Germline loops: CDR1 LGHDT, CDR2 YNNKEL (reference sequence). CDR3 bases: TGTGCCAGCAGTCTTAAAAGGGGGTCGGCTTTCTTT. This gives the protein CASSLKRGSAFF.

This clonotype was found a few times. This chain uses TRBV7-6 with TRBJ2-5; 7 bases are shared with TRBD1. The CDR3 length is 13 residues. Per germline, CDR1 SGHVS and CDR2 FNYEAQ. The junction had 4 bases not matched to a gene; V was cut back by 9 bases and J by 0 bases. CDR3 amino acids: CASVTGNQETQYF. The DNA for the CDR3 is TGTGCCAGTGTGACAGGGAACCAAGAGACCCAGTACTTC.

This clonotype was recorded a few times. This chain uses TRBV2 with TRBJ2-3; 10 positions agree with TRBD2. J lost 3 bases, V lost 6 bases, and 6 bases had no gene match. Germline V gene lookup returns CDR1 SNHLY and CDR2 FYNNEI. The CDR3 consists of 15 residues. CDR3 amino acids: CASRPSGGETDTQYF. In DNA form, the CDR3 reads TGTGCCAGCAGACCTAGCGGGGGTGAAACAGATACGCAGTATTTT.

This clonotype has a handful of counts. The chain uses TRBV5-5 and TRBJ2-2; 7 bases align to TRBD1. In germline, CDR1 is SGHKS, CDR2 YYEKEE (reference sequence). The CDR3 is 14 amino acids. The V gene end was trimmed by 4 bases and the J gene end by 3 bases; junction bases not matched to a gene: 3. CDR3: CASSRQGDTGELFF. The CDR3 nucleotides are TGTGCCAGCAGCCGACAGGGCGACACCGGGGAGCTGTTTTTT. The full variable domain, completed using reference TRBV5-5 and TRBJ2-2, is DAGVTQSPTHLIKTRGQQVTLRCSPISGHKSVSWYQQVLGQGPQFIFQYYEKEERGRGNFPDRFSARQFPNYSSELNVNALLLGDSALYLCASSRQGDTGELFFGEGSRLTVL.

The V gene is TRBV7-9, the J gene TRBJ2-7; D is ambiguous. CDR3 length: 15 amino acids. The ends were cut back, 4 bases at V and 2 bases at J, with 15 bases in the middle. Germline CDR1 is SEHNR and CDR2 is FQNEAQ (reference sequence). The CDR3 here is CASSSIYNRPYEQYF. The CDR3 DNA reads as TGTGCCAGCAGCTCCATCTACAATCGTCCCTACGAGCAGTACTTC.

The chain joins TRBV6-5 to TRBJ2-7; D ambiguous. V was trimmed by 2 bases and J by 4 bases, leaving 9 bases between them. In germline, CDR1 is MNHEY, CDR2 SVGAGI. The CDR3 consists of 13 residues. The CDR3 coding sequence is TGTGCCAGCAGTTACGGGTCTGAATACGAGCAGTACGTC. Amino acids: CASSYGSEYEQYV.

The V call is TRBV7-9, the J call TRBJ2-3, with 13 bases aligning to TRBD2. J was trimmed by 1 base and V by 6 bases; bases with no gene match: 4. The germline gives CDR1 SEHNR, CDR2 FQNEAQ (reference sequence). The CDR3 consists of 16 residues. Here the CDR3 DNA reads TGTGCCAGCAGTCATGGACTAGCGGGGGGCACAGATACGCAGTATTTT. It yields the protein CASSHGLAGGTDTQYF.

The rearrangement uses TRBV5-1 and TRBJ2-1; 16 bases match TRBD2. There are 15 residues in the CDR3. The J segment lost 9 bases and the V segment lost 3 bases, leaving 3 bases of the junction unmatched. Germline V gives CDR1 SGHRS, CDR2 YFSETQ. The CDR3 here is CASSSGLAGGREQFF. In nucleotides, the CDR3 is TGCGCCAGCAGCTCGGGACTAGCGGGGGGGCGTGAGCAGTTCTTC.

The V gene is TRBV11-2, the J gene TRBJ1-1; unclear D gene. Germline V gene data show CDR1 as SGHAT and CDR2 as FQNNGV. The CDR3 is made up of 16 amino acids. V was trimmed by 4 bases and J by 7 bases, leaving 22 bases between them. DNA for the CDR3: TGTGCCAGCAGCTCCTCCCCCCAGAAAGAGGCTAATGAAGCTTTCTTT. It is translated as CASSSSPQKEANEAFF.

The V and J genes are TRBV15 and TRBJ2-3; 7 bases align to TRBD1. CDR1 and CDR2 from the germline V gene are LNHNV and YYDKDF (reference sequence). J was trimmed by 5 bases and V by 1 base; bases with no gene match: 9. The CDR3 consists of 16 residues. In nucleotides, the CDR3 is TGTGCCACCAGCAGAGGCAAAAGAGACAGGGAAGATACGCAGTATTTT. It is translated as CATSRGKRDREDTQYF. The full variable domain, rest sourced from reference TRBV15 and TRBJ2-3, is DAMVIQNPRYQVTQFGKPVTLSCSQTLNHNVMYWYQQKSSQAPKLLFHYYDKDFNNEADTPDNFQSRRPNTSFCFLDIRSPGLGDTAMYLCATSRGKRDREDTQYFGPGTRLTVL.

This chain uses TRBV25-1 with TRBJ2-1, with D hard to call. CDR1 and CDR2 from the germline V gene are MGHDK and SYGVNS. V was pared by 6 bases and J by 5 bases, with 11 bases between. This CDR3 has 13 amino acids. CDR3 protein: CASRKVADNEQFF. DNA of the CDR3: TGTGCCAGCAGAAAGGTGGCTGACAATGAGCAGTTCTTC.

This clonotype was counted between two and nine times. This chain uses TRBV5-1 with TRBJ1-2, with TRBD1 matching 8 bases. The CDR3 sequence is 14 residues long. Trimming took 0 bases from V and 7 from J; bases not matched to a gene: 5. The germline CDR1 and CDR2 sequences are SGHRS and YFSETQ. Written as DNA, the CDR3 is TGCGCCAGCAGCTTGGCCGTGACAGGGGTTGGCTACACCTTC. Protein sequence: CASSLAVTGVGYTF.

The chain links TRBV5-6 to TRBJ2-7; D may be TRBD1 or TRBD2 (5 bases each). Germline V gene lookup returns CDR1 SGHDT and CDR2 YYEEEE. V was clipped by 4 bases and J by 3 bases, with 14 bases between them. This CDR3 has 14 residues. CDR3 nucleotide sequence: TGTGCCAGCAGCAGAGGGGACGGCGTCTACGAGCAGTACTTC. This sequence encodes CASSRGDGVYEQYF.